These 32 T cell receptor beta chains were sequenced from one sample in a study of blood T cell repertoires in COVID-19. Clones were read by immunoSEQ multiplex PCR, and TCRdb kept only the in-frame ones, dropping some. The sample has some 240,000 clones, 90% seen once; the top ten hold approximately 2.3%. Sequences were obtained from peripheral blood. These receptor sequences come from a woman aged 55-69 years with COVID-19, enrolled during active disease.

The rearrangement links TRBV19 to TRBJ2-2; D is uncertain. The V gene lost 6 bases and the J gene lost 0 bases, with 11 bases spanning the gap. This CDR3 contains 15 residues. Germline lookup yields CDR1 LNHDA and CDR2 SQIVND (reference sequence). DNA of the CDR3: TGTGCCAGTAGGCGACACCAGACGAACACCGGGGAGCTGTTTTTT. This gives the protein CASRRHQTNTGELFF. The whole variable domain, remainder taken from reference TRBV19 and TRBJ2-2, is DGGITQSPKYLFRKEGQNVTLSCEQNLNHDAMYWYRQDPGQGLRLIYYSQIVNDFQKGDIAEGYSVSREKKESFPLTVTSAQKNPTAFYLCASRRHQTNTGELFFGEGSRLTVL.

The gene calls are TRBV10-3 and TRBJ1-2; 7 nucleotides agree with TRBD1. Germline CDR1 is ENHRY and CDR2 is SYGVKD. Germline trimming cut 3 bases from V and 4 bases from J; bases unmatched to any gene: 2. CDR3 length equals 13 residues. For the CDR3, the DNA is TGTGCCATCAGTGAACGGGACAGCTATGGCTACACCTTC. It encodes CAISERDSYGYTF.

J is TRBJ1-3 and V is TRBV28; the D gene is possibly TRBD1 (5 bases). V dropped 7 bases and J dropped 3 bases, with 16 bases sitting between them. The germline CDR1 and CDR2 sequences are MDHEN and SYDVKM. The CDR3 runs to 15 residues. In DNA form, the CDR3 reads TGTGCCAGCAAACCAGGGAATTTGCTTGGAAACACCATATATTTT. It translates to CASKPGNLLGNTIYF.

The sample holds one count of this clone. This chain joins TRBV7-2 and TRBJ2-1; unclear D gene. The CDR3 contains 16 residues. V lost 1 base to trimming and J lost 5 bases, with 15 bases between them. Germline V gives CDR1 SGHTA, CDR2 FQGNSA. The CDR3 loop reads CASSLGAVIPNNEQFF. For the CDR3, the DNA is TGTGCCAGCAGCTTAGGGGCAGTTATTCCCAACAATGAGCAGTTCTTC.

The CDR3 loop reads CASSITGVYGYTF. CDR3 DNA: TGTGCCAGCAGCATAACAGGGGTCTATGGCTACACCTTC. The chain uses TRBV6-2 or TRBV6-3 and TRBJ1-2; 7 nucleotides line up with TRBD1. V trimming: 6 bases; J trimming: 4 bases; junction bases outside the gene matches: 5. CDR3 size: 13 residues. In germline, CDR1 is MNHEY, CDR2 SVGEGT.

The CDR3 region has the DNA TGTGCCAGCAGCTTAGCCAGGGTGAACACTGAAGCTTTCTTT. Translating it yields CASSLARVNTEAFF. This sequence joins TRBV7-2 and TRBJ1-1; D may be TRBD1 (5 bases). Trimming took 0 bases from V and 0 from J, leaving 5 bases between them. Germline V gene lookup returns CDR1 SGHTA and CDR2 FQGNSA. The CDR3 extends over 14 amino acids.

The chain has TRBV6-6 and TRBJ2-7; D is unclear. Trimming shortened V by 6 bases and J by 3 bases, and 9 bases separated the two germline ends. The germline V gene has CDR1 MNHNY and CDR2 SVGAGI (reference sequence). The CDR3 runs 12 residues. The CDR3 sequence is CASSPVSYEQYF. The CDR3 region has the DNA TGTGCCAGCAGCCCCGTCAGCTACGAGCAGTACTTC.

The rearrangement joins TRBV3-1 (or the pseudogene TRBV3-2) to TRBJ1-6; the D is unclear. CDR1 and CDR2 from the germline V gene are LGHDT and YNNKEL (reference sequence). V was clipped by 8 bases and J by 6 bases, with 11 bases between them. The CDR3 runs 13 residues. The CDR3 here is CASGPDINSPLHF. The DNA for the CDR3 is TGTGCCAGCGGTCCCGACATTAATTCACCCCTCCACTTT.

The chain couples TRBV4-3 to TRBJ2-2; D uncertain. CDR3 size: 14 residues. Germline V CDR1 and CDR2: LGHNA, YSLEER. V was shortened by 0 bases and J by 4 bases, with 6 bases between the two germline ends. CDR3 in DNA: TGCGCCAGCAGCCAAGAACGAGGCACCGGGGAGCTGTTTTTT. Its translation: CASSQERGTGELFF.

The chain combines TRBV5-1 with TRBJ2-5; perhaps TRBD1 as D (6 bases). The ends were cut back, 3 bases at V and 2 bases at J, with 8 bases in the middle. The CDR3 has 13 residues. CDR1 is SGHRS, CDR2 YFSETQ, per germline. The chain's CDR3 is CASSYGQQETQYF. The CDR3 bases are TGCGCCAGCAGCTACGGACAGCAAGAGACCCAGTACTTC. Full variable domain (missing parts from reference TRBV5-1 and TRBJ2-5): KAGVTQTPRYLIKTRGQQVTLSCSPISGHRSVSWYQQTPGQGLQFLFEYFSETQRNKGNFPGRFSGRQFSNSRSEMNVSTLELGDSALYLCASSYGQQETQYFGPGTRLLVL.

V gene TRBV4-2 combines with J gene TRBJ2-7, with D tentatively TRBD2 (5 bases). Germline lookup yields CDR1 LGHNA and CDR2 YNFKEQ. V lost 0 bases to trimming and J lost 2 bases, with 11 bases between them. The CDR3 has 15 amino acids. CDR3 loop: CASSQDEGSPYEQYF. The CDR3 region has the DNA TGTGCCAGCAGCCAAGATGAGGGCTCCCCCTACGAGCAGTACTTC.

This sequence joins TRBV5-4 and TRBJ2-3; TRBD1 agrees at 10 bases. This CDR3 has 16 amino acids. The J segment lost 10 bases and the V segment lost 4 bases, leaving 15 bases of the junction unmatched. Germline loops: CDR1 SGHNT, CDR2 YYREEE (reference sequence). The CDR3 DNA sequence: TGTGCCAGCAGCCCGGGACAGGGGAGGGTTGTCCCGCCGCAGTATTTT. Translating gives CASSPGQGRVVPPQYF.

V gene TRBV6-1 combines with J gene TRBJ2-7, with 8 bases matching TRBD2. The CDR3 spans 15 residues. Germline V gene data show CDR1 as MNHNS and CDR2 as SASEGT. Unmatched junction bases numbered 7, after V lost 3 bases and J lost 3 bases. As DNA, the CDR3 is TGTGCCAGCAGTGATCCGGGAGGGGCGAACTACGAGCAGTACTTC. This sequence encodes CASSDPGGANYEQYF.

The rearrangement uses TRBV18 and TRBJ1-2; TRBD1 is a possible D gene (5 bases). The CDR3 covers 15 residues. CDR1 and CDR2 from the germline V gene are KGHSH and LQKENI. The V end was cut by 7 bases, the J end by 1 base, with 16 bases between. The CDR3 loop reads CASFLGGSFNYGYTF. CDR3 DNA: TGTGCCAGCTTCCTCGGGGGGAGTTTTAACTATGGCTACACCTTC.

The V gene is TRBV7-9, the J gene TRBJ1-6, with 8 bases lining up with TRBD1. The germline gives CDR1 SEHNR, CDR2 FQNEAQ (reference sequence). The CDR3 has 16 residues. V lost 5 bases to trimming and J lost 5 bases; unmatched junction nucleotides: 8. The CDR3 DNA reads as TGTGCCAGCAGCCTCGGACAGGGCGGTAATAATTCACCCCTCCACTTT. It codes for CASSLGQGGNNSPLHF.

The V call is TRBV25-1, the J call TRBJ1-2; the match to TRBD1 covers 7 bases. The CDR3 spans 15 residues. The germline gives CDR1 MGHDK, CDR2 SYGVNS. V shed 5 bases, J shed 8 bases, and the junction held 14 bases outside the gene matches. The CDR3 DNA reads TGTGCCAGCAGTCCTAGGGGGCTTTTGGTGGGAGGCTACACCTTC. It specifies CASSPRGLLVGGYTF.

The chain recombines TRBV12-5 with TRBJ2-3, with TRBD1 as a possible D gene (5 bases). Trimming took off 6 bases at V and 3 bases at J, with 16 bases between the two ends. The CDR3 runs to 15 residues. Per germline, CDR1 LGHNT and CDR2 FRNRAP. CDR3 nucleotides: TGTGCTAGTGGGGACATTGAGGCGTCGACAGATACGCAGTATTTT. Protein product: CASGDIEASTDTQYF.

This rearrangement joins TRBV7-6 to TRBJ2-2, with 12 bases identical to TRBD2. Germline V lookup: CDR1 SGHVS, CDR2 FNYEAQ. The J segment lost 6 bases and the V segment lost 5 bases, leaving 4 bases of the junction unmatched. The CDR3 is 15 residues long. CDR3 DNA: TGTGCCAGCAGCCTAAGACTAGCGGGGGCCGGGGAGCTGTTTTTT. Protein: CASSLRLAGAGELFF.

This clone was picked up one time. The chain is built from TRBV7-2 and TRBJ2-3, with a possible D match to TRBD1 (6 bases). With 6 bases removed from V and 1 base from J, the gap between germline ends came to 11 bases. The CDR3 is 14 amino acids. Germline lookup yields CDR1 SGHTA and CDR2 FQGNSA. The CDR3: CASRGGFRTDTQYF. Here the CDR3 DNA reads TGTGCCAGCAGAGGGGGATTTCGCACAGATACGCAGTATTTT.

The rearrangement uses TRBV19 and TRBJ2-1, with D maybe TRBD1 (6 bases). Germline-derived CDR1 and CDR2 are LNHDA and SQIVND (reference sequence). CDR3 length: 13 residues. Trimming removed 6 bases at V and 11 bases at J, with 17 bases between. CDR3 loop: CASSYNTGLKQFF. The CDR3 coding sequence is TGTGCCAGTAGCTATAACACAGGGTTGAAGCAGTTCTTC.

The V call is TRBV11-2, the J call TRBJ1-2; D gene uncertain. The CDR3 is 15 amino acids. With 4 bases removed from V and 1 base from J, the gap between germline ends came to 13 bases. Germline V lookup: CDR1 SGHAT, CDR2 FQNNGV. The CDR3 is CASSSNGRDNYGYTF. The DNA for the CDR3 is TGTGCCAGCAGCTCCAACGGACGGGATAACTATGGCTACACCTTC.

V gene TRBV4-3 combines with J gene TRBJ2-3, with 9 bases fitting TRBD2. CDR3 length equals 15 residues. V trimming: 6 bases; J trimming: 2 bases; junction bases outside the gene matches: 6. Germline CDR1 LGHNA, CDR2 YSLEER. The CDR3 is CASSLAGGVTDTQYF. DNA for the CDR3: TGCGCCAGCAGTTTGGCGGGGGGGGTCACAGATACGCAGTATTTT.

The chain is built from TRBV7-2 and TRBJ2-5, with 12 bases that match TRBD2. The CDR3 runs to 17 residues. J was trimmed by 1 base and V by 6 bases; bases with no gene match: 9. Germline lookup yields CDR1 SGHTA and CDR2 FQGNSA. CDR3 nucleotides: TGTGCCAGCAGAAAATCCGGACTAGCGGGAACCCAAGAGACCCAGTACTTC. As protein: CASRKSGLAGTQETQYF.

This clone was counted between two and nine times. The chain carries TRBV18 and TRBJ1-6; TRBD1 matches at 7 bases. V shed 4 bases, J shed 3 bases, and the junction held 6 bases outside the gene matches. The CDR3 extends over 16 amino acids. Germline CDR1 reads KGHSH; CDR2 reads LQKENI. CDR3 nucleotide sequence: TGTGCCAGCTCACGAATGGGACAGAACTATAATTCACCCCTCCACTTT. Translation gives CASSRMGQNYNSPLHF.

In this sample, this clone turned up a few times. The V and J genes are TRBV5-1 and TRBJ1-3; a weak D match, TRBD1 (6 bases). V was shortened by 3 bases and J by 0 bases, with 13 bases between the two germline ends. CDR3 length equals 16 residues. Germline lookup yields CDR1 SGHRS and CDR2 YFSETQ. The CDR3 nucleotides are TGCGCCAGCAGCTCTTTCCCGACAGGCTCTGGAAACACCATATATTTT. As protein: CASSSFPTGSGNTIYF.

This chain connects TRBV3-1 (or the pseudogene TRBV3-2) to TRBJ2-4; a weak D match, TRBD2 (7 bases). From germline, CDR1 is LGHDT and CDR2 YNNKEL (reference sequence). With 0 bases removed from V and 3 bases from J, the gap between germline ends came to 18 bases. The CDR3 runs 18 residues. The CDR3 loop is CASSQEGGRAMYKNIQYF. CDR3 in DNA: TGTGCCAGCAGCCAAGAGGGGGGGCGGGCGATGTACAAAAACATTCAGTACTTC.

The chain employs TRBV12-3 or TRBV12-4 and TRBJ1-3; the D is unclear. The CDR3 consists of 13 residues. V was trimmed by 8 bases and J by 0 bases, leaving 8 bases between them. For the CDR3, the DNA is TGTGCCAGCTCGGGGAGCTCTGGAAACACCATATATTTT. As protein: CASSGSSGNTIYF.

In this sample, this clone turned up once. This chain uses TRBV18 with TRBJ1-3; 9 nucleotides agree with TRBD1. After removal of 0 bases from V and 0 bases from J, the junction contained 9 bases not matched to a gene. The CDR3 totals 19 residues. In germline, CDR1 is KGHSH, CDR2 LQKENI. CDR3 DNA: TGTGCCAGCTCACCACCAGGCCCGGGACAGGGTTTCTCTGGAAACACCATATATTTT. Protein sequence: CASSPPGPGQGFSGNTIYF.

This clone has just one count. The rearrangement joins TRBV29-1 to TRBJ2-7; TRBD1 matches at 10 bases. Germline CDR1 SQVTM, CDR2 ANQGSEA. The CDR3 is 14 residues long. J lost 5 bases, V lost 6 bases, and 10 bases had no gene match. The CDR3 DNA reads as TGCAGCGTGGCTTCCCTAGGACAGGGGGACGAGCAGTACTTC. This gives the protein CSVASLGQGDEQYF.

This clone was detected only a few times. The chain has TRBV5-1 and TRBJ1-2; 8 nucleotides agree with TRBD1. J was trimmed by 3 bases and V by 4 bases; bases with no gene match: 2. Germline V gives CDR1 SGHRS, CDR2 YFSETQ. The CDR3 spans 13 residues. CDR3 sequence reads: CASSPTGDYGYTF. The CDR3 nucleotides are TGCGCCAGCAGCCCGACAGGGGACTATGGCTACACCTTC.

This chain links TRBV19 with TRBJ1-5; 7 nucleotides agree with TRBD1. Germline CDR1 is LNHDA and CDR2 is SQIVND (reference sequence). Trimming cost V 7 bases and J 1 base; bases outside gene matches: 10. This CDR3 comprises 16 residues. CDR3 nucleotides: TGTGCCAGTACCACTCAGGGGGGTCAGAGCAATCAGCCCCAGCATTTT. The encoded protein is CASTTQGGQSNQPQHF.

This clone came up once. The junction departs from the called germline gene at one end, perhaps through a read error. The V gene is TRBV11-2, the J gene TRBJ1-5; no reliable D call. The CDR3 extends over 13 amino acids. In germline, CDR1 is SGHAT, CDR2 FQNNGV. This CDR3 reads CASSLDPGQPQHF. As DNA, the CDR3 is TGTGCCAGCAGTTTAGATCCCGGTCAGCCCCAGCATTTT.